The next 20 T cell receptor beta chains were all read from a single sample in a study of early T cells in non-severe SARS-CoV-2 infection. One entry per CDR3 protein results from TCRdb running MiXCR on the 5' RACE reads. The data contain 50,000 to 65,000 distinct CDR3 sequences, 20% to 25% of them seen just once; the ten biggest clones take up 15% to 20%. The source was whole blood, collected at baseline. The receptors come from an adult who was a healthcare worker with PCR-confirmed SARS-CoV-2 infection or an uninfected control (not recorded which).

This clonotype has at least ten counts. This chain joins TRBV20-1 and TRBJ2-1; TRBD2 agrees at 14 bases. Trimming took 4 bases from V and 9 from J; bases not matched to a gene: 5. Per the germline V gene, CDR1 is DFQATT and CDR2 is SNEGSKA (reference sequence). This CDR3 is built from 14 residues. CDR3 protein: CSATTSGGAREQFF. DNA of the CDR3: TGCAGTGCTACGACTAGCGGGGGGGCCCGTGAGCAGTTCTTC.

This clonotype occurred many times. The J gene is TRBJ2-1, the V gene TRBV12-3 or TRBV12-4; 11 positions agree with TRBD1. With V trimmed by 7 bases and J by 8 bases, 10 bases remained unmatched. The CDR3 runs to 15 residues. CDR3 amino acids: CASIPGTGGHDEQFF. Written as DNA, the CDR3 is TGTGCCAGCATACCCGGGACAGGGGGACATGATGAGCAGTTCTTC.

This clonotype was seen more than once but under ten times. This chain uses TRBV7-9 with TRBJ2-2; 12 bases agree with TRBD2. CDR1 is SEHNR and CDR2 is FQNEAQ in the germline V gene (reference sequence). Trimming cost V 5 bases and J 5 bases; bases outside gene matches: 6. This CDR3 spans 16 amino acids. The CDR3 DNA sequence: TGTGCCAGCAGCGGACTAGCGGGGTCTTTTACCGGGGAGCTGTTTTTT. It specifies CASSGLAGSFTGELFF.

This clonotype was counted ten times or more. V and J are TRBV4-1 and TRBJ2-2, with D possibly called TRBD1 or TRBD2 (6 bases each). The CDR3 is 15 amino acids. V lost 6 bases and J lost 2, with 13 bases in between. The V gene's germline CDR1 is MGHRA and CDR2 YSYEKL. CDR3 sequence: CASSLEGVNTGELFF. In DNA, the CDR3 is TGCGCCAGCAGTCTGGAGGGGGTCAACACCGGGGAGCTGTTTTTT.

The sample holds a few counts of this clonotype. This sequence joins TRBV19 and TRBJ2-1; D is undetermined. There are 14 residues in the CDR3. Germline V lookup: CDR1 LNHDA, CDR2 SQIVND (reference sequence). Trimming took off 6 bases at V and 7 bases at J, with 16 bases between the two ends. This chain's CDR3 is CASSEDGRRNEQFF. CDR3 nucleotides: TGTGCCAGTAGCGAGGACGGCCGGCGGAATGAGCAGTTCTTC.

This clonotype was detected a few times. This sequence joins TRBV4-2 and TRBJ2-7; D is ambiguous. CDR1 is LGHNA and CDR2 is YNFKEQ in the germline V gene. Trimming took off 4 bases at V and 6 bases at J, with 19 bases between the two ends. This CDR3 has 15 residues. The CDR3 bases are TGTGCCAGCAGCCTTTTCCGGCAACCCTTAGGCGAGCAGTACTTC. This translates into CASSLFRQPLGEQYF.

This clonotype was seen a few times. V usage is TRBV7-8 and J usage is TRBJ2-3, with D hard to call. CDR1 and CDR2 from the germline V gene are SGHVS and FQNEAQ. The CDR3 consists of 15 residues. The V end was cut by 0 bases, the J end by 4 bases, with 11 bases between. The CDR3 loop reads CASSLARPVADTQYF. CDR3 DNA: TGTGCCAGCAGCTTAGCGCGGCCCGTCGCAGATACGCAGTATTTT.

This clonotype has more than one count but fewer than ten. The V and J genes are TRBV5-5 and TRBJ2-3; maybe TRBD2 (5 bases). Per germline, CDR1 SGHKS and CDR2 YYEKEE (reference sequence). The CDR3 contains 12 residues. Between the trimmed V and J ends, which lost 0 bases and 6 bases, there was a span of 5 bases. CDR3 coding DNA: TGTGCCAGCAGCTTGGCGGGGGATACGCAGTATTTT. Translation gives CASSLAGDTQYF.

V is TRBV28 and J is TRBJ1-1; D possibly corresponds to TRBD1 (5 bases). The CDR3 sequence is 13 residues long. V lost 4 bases to trimming and J lost 5 bases, with 11 bases between them. Looked up from germline, CDR1 is MDHEN and CDR2 is SYDVKM. The CDR3: CASSWGGRTEAFF. The CDR3 nucleotides are TGTGCCAGCAGTTGGGGGGGTAGGACTGAAGCTTTCTTT.

This clonotype was detected many times. J is TRBJ1-4 and V is TRBV10-2, with unresolved D. In germline, CDR1 is WSHSY, CDR2 SAAADI. V was shortened by 5 bases and J by 0 bases, with 1 base between the two germline ends. This CDR3 region has 12 residues. The CDR3 loop is CASSTTNEKLFF. The CDR3 DNA follows: TGCGCCAGCAGTACAACTAATGAAAAACTGTTTTTT.

J is TRBJ1-3 and V is TRBV7-3, with D maybe TRBD1 (5 bases). This CDR3 contains 15 residues. Germline CDR1 and CDR2: SGHTA and FQGTGA. Deletions cut 5 bases from V and 0 bases from J, with 11 bases between. The CDR3 nucleotides read TGTGCCAGCAGCCTAGGGGCGGGCTCTGGAAACACCATATATTTT. It is translated as CASSLGAGSGNTIYF.

This clonotype was observed many times. The genes are TRBV5-1 and TRBJ1-1; D remains ambiguous. CDR3 size: 13 residues. Germline assignment: CDR1 SGHRS and CDR2 YFSETQ. V lost 0 bases, J lost 7 bases, and 10 bases lay in between. CDR3 amino acids: CASSLEGGVEAFF. Here the CDR3 DNA reads TGCGCCAGCAGCTTGGAGGGCGGGGTTGAAGCTTTCTTT. The full variable domain, in which reference TRBV5-1 and TRBJ1-1 provide the parts outside the CDR3, is KAGVTQTPRYLIKTRGQQVTLSCSPISGHRSVSWYQQTPGQGLQFLFEYFSETQRNKGNFPGRFSGRQFSNSRSEMNVSTLELGDSALYLCASSLEGGVEAFFGQGTRLTVV.

This chain joins TRBV6-2 or TRBV6-3 and TRBJ2-2; 8 bases map to TRBD2. In germline, CDR1 is MNHEY, CDR2 SVGEGT. Unmatched junction bases numbered 5, after V lost 5 bases and J lost 3 bases. The CDR3 runs 15 residues. CDR3 in DNA: TGTGCCAGCAGTCGAGCGGGGGACTACACCGGGGAGCTGTTTTTT. Protein: CASSRAGDYTGELFF.

Only a few counts were recorded for this clonotype. CDR3 sequence reads: CASSWGAGADTQYF. Written as DNA, the CDR3 is TGTGCCAGCTCCTGGGGAGCGGGGGCCGATACGCAGTATTTT. The J gene is TRBJ2-3, the V gene TRBV6-1; TRBD2 agrees at 8 bases. CDR1 is MNHNS and CDR2 is SASEGT in the germline V gene. The CDR3 consists of 14 residues. The V and J ends lost 8 bases and 6 bases, in that order; junction bases with no gene match: 10.

This clonotype was counted only a few times. This chain links TRBV7-6 with TRBJ2-1; 7 nucleotides align to TRBD2. The J segment lost 1 base and the V segment lost 1 base, leaving 10 bases of the junction unmatched. Germline V lookup: CDR1 SGHVS, CDR2 FNYEAQ. The CDR3 extends over 18 amino acids. DNA of the CDR3: TGTGCCAGCAGCTTAGAGGGGACTACCACTATTTCCTACAATGAGCAGTTCTTC. The encoded protein is CASSLEGTTTISYNEQFF.

There are a few counts of this clonotype. The chain links TRBV10-1 to TRBJ2-1, with no clear D. The V end was cut by 2 bases, the J end by 3 bases, with 2 bases between. The germline CDR1 and CDR2 sequences are WNHNN and SYGVQD (reference sequence). The CDR3 has 12 residues. CDR3 sequence: CASSENYNEQFF. CDR3 bases: TGCGCCAGCAGTGAGAACTACAATGAGCAGTTCTTC.

The V gene is TRBV30, the J gene TRBJ1-1, with D tentatively TRBD1 (6 bases). Germline CDR1 is GTSNPN and CDR2 is SVGIG (reference sequence). The CDR3 runs to 13 residues. V shed 0 bases and J shed 7 bases, with 12 bases lying between them. The CDR3 DNA is TGTGCCTGGAGTGTGACACAGGGACATGAAGCTTTCTTT. It codes for CAWSVTQGHEAFF.

This clonotype was picked up many times. This chain links TRBV7-9 with TRBJ2-4; the match to TRBD2 covers 10 bases. Germline values: CDR1 SEHNR, CDR2 FQNEAQ (reference sequence). Unmatched junction bases numbered 0, after V lost 3 bases and J lost 1 base. The CDR3 is 15 amino acids. The CDR3 spells CASSLTSGAKNIQYF. CDR3 coding DNA: TGTGCCAGCAGCTTGACTAGCGGGGCCAAAAACATTCAGTACTTC.

This clonotype showed up just a few times. This sequence joins TRBV20-1 and TRBJ2-1; D possibly corresponds to TRBD2 (5 bases). Germline V gene lookup returns CDR1 DFQATT and CDR2 SNEGSKA (reference sequence). CDR3 length: 11 residues. V lost 5 bases and J 7 bases, leaving 9 bases between the germline ends. The CDR3 region is CSAGTSNEQFF. The CDR3 nucleotides are TGCAGTGCTGGAACTAGTAATGAGCAGTTCTTC.

The V call is TRBV6-1, the J call TRBJ2-7, with D possibly TRBD1 on 5 matching bases. The CDR3 extends over 12 amino acids. CDR1 is MNHNS, CDR2 SASEGT, per germline. Trimming pared 6 bases from V and 5 bases from J, leaving 11 bases between. The CDR3 region has the DNA TGTGCCAGCAGCTTAAGGGGTGACGAGCAGTACTTC. This encodes CASSLRGDEQYF.